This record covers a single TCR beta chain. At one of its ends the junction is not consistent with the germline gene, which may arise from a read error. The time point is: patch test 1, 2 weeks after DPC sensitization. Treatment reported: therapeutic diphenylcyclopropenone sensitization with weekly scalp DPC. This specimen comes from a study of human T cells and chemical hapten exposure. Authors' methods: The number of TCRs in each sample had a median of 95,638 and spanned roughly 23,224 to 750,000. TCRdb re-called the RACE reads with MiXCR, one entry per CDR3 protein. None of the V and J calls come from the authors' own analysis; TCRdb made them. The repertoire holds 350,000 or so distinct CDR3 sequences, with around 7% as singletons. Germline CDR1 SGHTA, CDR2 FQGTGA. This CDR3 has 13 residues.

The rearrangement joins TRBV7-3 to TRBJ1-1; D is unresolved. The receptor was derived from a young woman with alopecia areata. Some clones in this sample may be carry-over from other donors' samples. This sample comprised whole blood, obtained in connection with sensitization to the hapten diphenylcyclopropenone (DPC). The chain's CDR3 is CASSLTGNSEAFF. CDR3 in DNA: TGTGCCAGCAGCTTAACAGGGAACTCTGAAGCTTTCTTT.